This T cell receptor (beta chain) derives from a study of monozygotic twins with inflammatory bowel disease. Study observations and caveats: The authors note that differing immunosuppressive treatments may have added variability to patient repertoires.

In preparing each TCR library, 3500 ng of total RNA was used. No DNA is given; TCRdb re-called the 5' RACE reads and lists each CDR3 protein once. The sample data list some 170,000 distinct CDR3 sequences. The CDR3 length is 14 residues. From germline, CDR1 is SEHNR and CDR2 FQNEAQ (reference sequence). As regards this clonotype: The antigen is not known.

The TCR comes from a human donor with ulcerative colitis or Crohn's disease, or a healthy co-twin of an affected twin (not recorded which). Sequenced material: blood. This rearrangement joins TRBV7-9 to TRBJ2-5; TCRdb calls TRBD2, which cannot be checked without DNA. The CDR3 loop reads CASSLGLVQETQYF.